The clone carrying this T cell receptor (beta chain) was detected a few times. Its antigen is not identified. These data come from a study of T cell repertoires in cytomegalovirus infection. Whole-study context: Public TCR beta signature analysis indicated the presence of both CMV infection and matching HLA type. Study-level results: Ex vivo, HLA-C-restricted CMV-specific TCR beta clonotypes prevailed over the rest of the response.

The CDR3 loop spans 12 amino acids. Trimming cost V 6 bases and J 3 bases; bases outside gene matches: 1. CDR1 is SNHLY and CDR2 is FYNNEI in the germline V gene. TCRdb ran MiXCR on the reads and lists one entry per CDR3 protein. The sample carries roughly 300,000 distinct CDR3 sequences, about 23% recorded once. Sequencing was performed on PBMCs. The chain has TRBV2 and TRBJ1-1, with 7 positions matching TRBD1. This clonotype was sampled from a human donor in good health (CMV status not recorded). Some clones in this sample may be carry-over from other donors' samples. Here the CDR3 reads CASRQGDTEAFF. The CDR3 coding sequence is TGTGCCAGCAGGCAGGGGGACACTGAAGCTTTCTTT.